This is a list of T cell receptor beta chains from one sample in a study of T cell changes during pregnancy in multiple sclerosis. TCRdb keeps only in-frame clones here, not all; method: immunoSEQ multiplex PCR. The sample holds around 34,000 clones, less than 95% seen once. The sequenced sample was CD8+ T cells from peripheral blood mononuclear cells, obtained before pregnancy. The origin of the receptors is a female donor with multiple sclerosis, enrolled in a pregnancy study. CDR3s include the opening cysteine and the closing phenylalanine or tryptophan. A D gene is named only where the DNA matches it firmly. For some rows the clone size is stated as once, few or many, or as a class when expanded; others skip it.

TRBJ2-2 | TRBV29-1 | - | - | TGCAGCGCCCGAGAACAGGGAACCGGGGAGCTGTTTTTT | CSAREQGTGELFF
TRBJ1-1 | TRBV27 | - | - | TGTGCCAGCAGTGCCGGACTTCTCACTGAAGCTTTCTTT | CASSAGLLTEAFF
TRBJ1-3 | TRBV4-2 | - | - | TGTGCCAGCAGCCAAATGATTGATGTTGTAGACACCATATATTTT | CASSQMIDVVDTIYF
TRBJ1-1 | TRBV6-5 | - | TRBD1 | TGTGCCAGCAGTTCCCGACAGGGAGCTTTCTTT | CASSSRQGAFF
TRBJ1-1 | TRBV5-1 | - | - | TGCGCCAGCAGCTTGGTTGCGGGGGTGAACACTGAAGCTTTCTTT | CASSLVAGVNTEAFF
TRBJ1-1 | TRBV5-1 | - | TRBD1 | TGCGCCAGCAGCTTGGCCGGGACAGAGAACACTGAAGCTTTCTTT | CASSLAGTENTEAFF
TRBJ1-3 | TRBV11-2 | - | TRBD1 | TGTGCCAGCAGCTCCGGACAGGGAGGAACTGGAAACACCATATATTTT | CASSSGQGGTGNTIYF
TRBJ2-1 | TRBV19 | - | TRBD1 | TGTGCCAGTAGTATTGCCGACAGGGCTTACAATGAGCAGTTCTTC | CASSIADRAYNEQFF
TRBJ2-7 | TRBV2 | - | TRBD2 | TGTGCCAGCAGTGGCGGGAGTTGGGACGAGCAGTACTTC | CASSGGSWDEQYF
TRBJ2-7 | TRBV2 | - | TRBD1 | TGTGCCAGCGGGGAACAGGGGGCGCAGGACGAGCAGTACTTC | CASGEQGAQDEQYF
TRBJ1-4 | TRBV7-6 | - | - | TGTGCCAGCAGCTTAAGCACCAGGGGCGGTGAAAAACTGTTTTTT | CASSLSTRGGEKLFF
TRBJ2-7 | TRBV18 | - | TRBD2 | TGTGCCAGCTCACCAAACCCTAGCGGGAGCTTTTACTACGAGCAGTACTTC | CASSPNPSGSFYYEQYF
TRBJ2-5 | TRBV7-9 | - | TRBD1 | TGTGCCAGCAGCTTAGCGCAGGGGGTTCTGAAGACCCAGTACTTC | CASSLAQGVLKTQYF
TRBJ2-3 | TRBV11-3 | once | TRBD2 | TGTGCCAGCAGCCCTAGCGGTGGCACAGATACGCAGTATTTT | CASSPSGGTDTQYF
TRBJ1-1 | TRBV9 | - | - | TGTGCCAGCAGCGCCGAAGGGGTGTACACTGAAGCTTTCTTT | CASSAEGVYTEAFF
TRBJ2-7 | TRBV7-2 | - | - | TGTGCCAGCAGCTATCCCTCTAGCGTGAGTTACGAGCAGTACTTC | CASSYPSSVSYEQYF